This TCR beta chain is from a study of OX40 agonist ivuxolimab in advanced cancers. Study-wide context: At 0.01 to 10 mg/kg, ivuxolimab was administered intravenously to patients every 2 weeks. Points from the study as a whole: Clonal expansion was among the lowest in partial responders at 0.1-3.0 mg/kg, especially CD8+. CD4+ T cells averaged fewer expanded clones than CD8+ T cells.

Germline-derived CDR1 and CDR2 are MNHEY and SVGAGI. V was cut by 4 bases and J by 3 bases, with 7 bases left in between. The CDR3 covers 13 residues. With regard to this clone: Its specificity is unknown.

Produced via immunoSEQ multiplex PCR; TCRdb's table is partial and in-frame only. Of approximately 82,000 clones detected, 88% appear once; the ten largest clones hold 4.1%. The genes are TRBV6-5 and TRBJ1-5, with TRBD1 as a possible D gene (5 bases). The specimen comprised CD4+ or CD8+ T cells sorted from blood, sampled in a trial of the OX40 agonist ivuxolimab. The sequence derives from an adult with an advanced solid tumor such as melanoma, head and neck, liver or kidney cancer. The CDR3 region has the DNA TGTGCCAGCAGTTCAGGACACAATCAGCCCCAGCATTTT. This gives the protein CASSSGHNQPQHF.